This T cell receptor (beta chain) was retrieved from a study of blood T cell repertoires in COVID-19. Study-wide background: Both acute and convalescent COVID-19 samples were obtained from the United States, Italy and Spain. The analysed material was cDNA or gDNA that came from T cells, B-cell-depleted T cells, or PBMCs.

Study processing details: Amplification from reference gene primers served as the basis for estimated nucleated cell counts. Produced via immunoSEQ multiplex PCR; TCRdb's table is partial and in-frame only. Clone size and the V and J calls come from that table; the DNA yielded D and trimming. This repertoire shows hundreds of thousands of clones, approximately 77% found once; its top ten account for 3.5% to 4%. Germline values: CDR1 SGHDT, CDR2 YYEEEE. The CDR3 has 14 amino acids. The V and J ends lost 2 bases and 5 bases respectively, with 13 bases between them. This clonotype originated in an elderly woman with acute or convalescent COVID-19. The rearrangement links TRBV5-6 to TRBJ1-1; TRBD1 might be the D (6 bases). Sequencing was carried out using peripheral blood. The CDR3 reads CASSFTGLGTEAFF. The DNA of the CDR3 is TGTGCCAGCAGCTTTACAGGGCTGGGGACTGAAGCTTTCTTT. Full variable domain (outside the CDR3, taken from reference TRBV5-6 and TRBJ1-1): DAGVTQSPTHLIKTRGQQVTLRCSPKSGHDTVSWYQQALGQGPQFIFQYYEEEERQRGNFPDRFSGHQFPNYSSELNVNALLLGDSALYLCASSFTGLGTEAFFGQGTRLTVV.